A single sample gave rise to the 10 T cell receptor beta chains below, sequenced in a study of CD8 T cells in ankylosing spondylitis. TCRdb re-called the 5' RACE reads with MiXCR, one entry per CDR3 protein. The profile shows over 25,000 distinct CDR3 sequences, 7.9% of them singletons. Sequencing input: blood. These receptors were obtained from a male donor with ankylosing spondylitis or in good health (not recorded which).

The V and J genes are TRBV6-1 and TRBJ2-2; TRBD2 might be the D (5 bases). V shed 8 bases and J shed 4 bases, with 8 bases lying between them. The CDR3 has 12 amino acids. The germline V gene encodes CDR1 MNHNS and CDR2 SASEGT. CDR3 coding DNA: TGTGCCAGCGGAGGTATCACCGGGGAGCTGTTTTTT. Protein: CASGGITGELFF.

The chain joins TRBV27 to TRBJ1-4; D is undetermined. Germline values: CDR1 MNHEY, CDR2 SMNVEV (reference sequence). The length of the CDR3 is 13 residues. V lost 5 bases, J lost 8 bases, and 12 bases lay in between. The chain's CDR3 is CASSPPSIEKLFF. CDR3 DNA sequence: TGTGCCAGCAGTCCACCCTCAATAGAAAAACTGTTTTTT.

In this sample, this clonotype turned up a few times. The V call is TRBV24-1, the J call TRBJ1-5; tentative D call: TRBD1 (5 bases). In germline, CDR1 is KGHDR, CDR2 SFDVKD. The germline V and J ends were trimmed by 4 bases and 5 bases, with 5 bases remaining between them. This CDR3 has 12 amino acids. The CDR3 is CATSDRDQPQHF. CDR3 DNA sequence: TGTGCCACCAGTGACAGGGATCAGCCCCAGCATTTT.

This clonotype came up a few times. Compared with germline, one end of the junction differs, possibly owing to a read error. The rearrangement links TRBV6-6 to TRBJ1-3; TRBD1 matches 7 bases. Germline loops: CDR1 MNHNY, CDR2 SVGAGI (reference sequence). The CDR3 loop spans 15 amino acids. CDR3 amino acids: CAGSPGTASRNTIYF. In nucleotides, the CDR3 is TGTGCCGGCAGTCCCGGGACAGCAAGCCGAAACACCATATATTTT.

The rearrangement joins TRBV4-3 to TRBJ2-3; 9 bases line up with TRBD2. Germline assignment: CDR1 LGHNA and CDR2 YSLEER. The CDR3 is 15 residues long. The V segment lost 2 bases and the J segment 0 bases; nucleotides outside the gene matches: 0. CDR3 protein: CASSQTSGSTDTQYF. The CDR3 nucleotides read TGCGCCAGCAGCCAAACTAGCGGGAGCACAGATACGCAGTATTTT.

This clonotype appeared a few times. The CDR3 nucleotides are TGCGCCAGCAGCCAAAGCCCGGGACAGGCCTTGTACGAGCAGTACTTC. Encoded protein: CASSQSPGQALYEQYF. The rearrangement joins TRBV5-1 to TRBJ2-7; the match to TRBD1 covers 8 bases. From germline, CDR1 is SGHRS and CDR2 YFSETQ. The CDR3 sequence is 16 residues long. The V and J ends lost 4 bases and 4 bases, in that order; junction bases with no gene match: 13.

This clonotype was seen a few times. The genes are TRBV10-3 and TRBJ1-1; no clear D gene. The CDR3 length is 11 residues. V was shortened by 7 bases and J by 2 bases, with 5 bases between the two germline ends. Germline CDR1 reads ENHRY; CDR2 reads SYGVKD. The CDR3 DNA is TGTGCCATCATGAGAAACACTGAAGCTTTCTTT. The encoded protein is CAIMRNTEAFF.

The chain links TRBV10-3 to TRBJ2-2; maybe TRBD2 (6 bases). Looked up from germline, CDR1 is ENHRY and CDR2 is SYGVKD. The CDR3 consists of 16 residues. Trimming shortened V by 11 bases and J by 0 bases, and 19 bases separated the two germline ends. CDR3 region: CAVGPSGPSNTGELFF. Written as DNA, the CDR3 is TGTGCCGTAGGCCCCAGCGGGCCATCGAACACCGGGGAGCTGTTTTTT.

This rearrangement joins TRBV28 to TRBJ2-3; possible D gene TRBD2, 5 bases. Trimming removed 5 bases from V and 3 bases from J, with 9 bases in between. This CDR3 comprises 13 residues. CDR1 and CDR2 (germline): MDHEN, SYDVKM. CDR3 protein: CASSPPGTDTQYF. CDR3 bases: TGTGCCAGCAGTCCGCCGGGAACAGATACGCAGTATTTT. The full variable domain, rest sourced from reference TRBV28 and TRBJ2-3, is DVKVTQSSRYLVKRTGEKVFLECVQDMDHENMFWYRQDPGLGLRLIYFSYDVKMKEKGDIPEGYSVSREKKERFSLILESASTNQTSMYLCASSPPGTDTQYFGPGTRLTVL.

This clonotype showed up many times. J is TRBJ1-2 and V is TRBV28; a weak D match, TRBD1 (5 bases). The CDR3 totals 15 residues. V was trimmed by 8 bases and J by 0 bases, leaving 16 bases between them. The germline V gene encodes CDR1 MDHEN and CDR2 SYDVKM. CDR3 amino acids: CASLPIGAANYGYTF. The CDR3 bases are TGTGCCAGCCTCCCCATTGGGGCAGCTAACTATGGCTACACCTTC.